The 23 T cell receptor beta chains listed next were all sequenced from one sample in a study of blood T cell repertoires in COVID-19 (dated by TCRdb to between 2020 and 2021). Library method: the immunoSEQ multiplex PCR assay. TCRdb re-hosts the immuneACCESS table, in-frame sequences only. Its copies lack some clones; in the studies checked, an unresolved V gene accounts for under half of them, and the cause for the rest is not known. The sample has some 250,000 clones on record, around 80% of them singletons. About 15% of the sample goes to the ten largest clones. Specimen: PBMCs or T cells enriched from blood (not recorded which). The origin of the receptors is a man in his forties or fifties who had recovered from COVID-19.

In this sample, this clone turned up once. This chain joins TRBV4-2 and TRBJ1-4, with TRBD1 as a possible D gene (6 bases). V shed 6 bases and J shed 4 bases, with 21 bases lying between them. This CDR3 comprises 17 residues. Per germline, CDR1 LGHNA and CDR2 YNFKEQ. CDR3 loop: CASSIGGGRGGNEKLFF. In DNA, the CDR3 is TGTGCCAGCAGTATCGGAGGTGGGCGAGGGGGTAATGAAAAACTGTTTTTT.

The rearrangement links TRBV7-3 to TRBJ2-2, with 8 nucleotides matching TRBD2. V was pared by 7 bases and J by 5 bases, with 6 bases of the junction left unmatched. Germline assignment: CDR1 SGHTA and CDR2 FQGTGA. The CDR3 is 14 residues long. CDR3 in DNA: TGTGCCAGCACCCTGGCGGGGGGAACCGGGGAGCTGTTTTTT. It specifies CASTLAGGTGELFF.

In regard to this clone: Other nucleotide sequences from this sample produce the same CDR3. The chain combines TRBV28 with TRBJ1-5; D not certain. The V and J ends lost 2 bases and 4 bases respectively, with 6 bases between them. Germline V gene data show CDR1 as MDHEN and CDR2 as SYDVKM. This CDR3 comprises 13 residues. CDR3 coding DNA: TGTGCCAGCAGTTTAGGGCGAAATCAGCCCCAGCATTTT. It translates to CASSLGRNQPQHF.

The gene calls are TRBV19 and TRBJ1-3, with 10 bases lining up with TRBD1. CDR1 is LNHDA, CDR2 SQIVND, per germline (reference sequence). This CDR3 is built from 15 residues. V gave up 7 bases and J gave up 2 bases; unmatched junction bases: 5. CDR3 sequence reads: CASTGTGETGNTIYF. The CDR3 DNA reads TGTGCCAGTACTGGGACAGGGGAAACTGGAAACACCATATATTTT.

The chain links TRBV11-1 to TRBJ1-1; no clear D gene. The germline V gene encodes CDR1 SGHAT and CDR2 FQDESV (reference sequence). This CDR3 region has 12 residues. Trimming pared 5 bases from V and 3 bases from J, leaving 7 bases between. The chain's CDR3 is CASSLGDTEAFF. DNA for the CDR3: TGTGCCAGCAGCCTCGGAGACACTGAAGCTTTCTTT.

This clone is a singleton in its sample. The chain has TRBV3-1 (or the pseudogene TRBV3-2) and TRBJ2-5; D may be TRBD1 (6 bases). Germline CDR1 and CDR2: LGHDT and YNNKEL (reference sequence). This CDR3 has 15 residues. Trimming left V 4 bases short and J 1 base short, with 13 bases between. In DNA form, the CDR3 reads TGTGCCAGCAGCCTCCCACGGGACATCCAAGAGACCCAGTACTTC. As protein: CASSLPRDIQETQYF.

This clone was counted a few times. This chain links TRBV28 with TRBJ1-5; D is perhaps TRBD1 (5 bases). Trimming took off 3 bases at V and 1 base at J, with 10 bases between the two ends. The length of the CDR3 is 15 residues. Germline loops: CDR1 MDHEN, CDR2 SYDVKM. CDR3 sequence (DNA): TGTGCCAGCAGTTTCGTCTGGGGCAGCAATCAGCCCCAGCATTTT. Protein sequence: CASSFVWGSNQPQHF.

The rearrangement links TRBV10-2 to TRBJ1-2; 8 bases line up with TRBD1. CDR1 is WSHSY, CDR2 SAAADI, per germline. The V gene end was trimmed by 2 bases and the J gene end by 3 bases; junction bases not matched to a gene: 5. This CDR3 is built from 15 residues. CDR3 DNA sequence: TGCGCCAGCAGTGAGGCCCGACAGGGGCACTATGGCTACACCTTC. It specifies CASSEARQGHYGYTF.

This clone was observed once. CDR3 protein: CASSLGGMGYEQYF. In DNA form, the CDR3 reads TGTGCCAGCAGCTTAGGGGGCATGGGGTACGAGCAGTACTTC. The V call is TRBV7-7, the J call TRBJ2-7; tentative D call: TRBD1 (5 bases). Trimming stripped 1 base from V and 4 bases from J, with 11 bases between. The germline V gene encodes CDR1 SSHAT and CDR2 FNYEAQ (reference sequence). This CDR3 has 14 amino acids.

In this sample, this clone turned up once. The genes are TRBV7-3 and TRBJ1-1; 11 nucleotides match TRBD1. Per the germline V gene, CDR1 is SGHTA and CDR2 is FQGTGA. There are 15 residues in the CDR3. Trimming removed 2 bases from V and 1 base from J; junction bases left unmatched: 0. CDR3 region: CASSLGTGGNTEAFF. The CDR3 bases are TGTGCCAGCAGCTTAGGGACAGGGGGGAACACTGAAGCTTTCTTT. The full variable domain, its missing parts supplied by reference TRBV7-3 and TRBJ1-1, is GAGVSQTPSNKVTEKGKYVELRCDPISGHTALYWYRQSLGQGPEFLIYFQGTGAADDSGLPNDRFFAVRPEGSVSTLKIQRTERGDSAVYLCASSLGTGGNTEAFFGQGTRLTVV.

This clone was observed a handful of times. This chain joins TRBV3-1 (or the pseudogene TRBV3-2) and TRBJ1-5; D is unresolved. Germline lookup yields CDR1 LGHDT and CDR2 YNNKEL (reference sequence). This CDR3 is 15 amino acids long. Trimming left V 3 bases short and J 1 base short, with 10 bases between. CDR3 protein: CASSQEGWSNQPQHF. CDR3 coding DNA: TGTGCCAGCAGCCAGGAGGGTTGGAGCAATCAGCCCCAGCATTTT.

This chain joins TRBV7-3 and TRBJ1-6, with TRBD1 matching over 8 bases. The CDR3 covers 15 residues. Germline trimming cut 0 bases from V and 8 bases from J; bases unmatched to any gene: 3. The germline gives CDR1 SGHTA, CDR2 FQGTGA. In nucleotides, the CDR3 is TGTGCCAGCAGCTTAACTACAGGGGGGGATTCACCCCTCCACTTT. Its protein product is CASSLTTGGDSPLHF.

CDR3 nucleotides: TGTGCCAGCAGTCTCACTAGCGGGGAGCAGTTCTTC. Translating it yields CASSLTSGEQFF. This rearrangement joins TRBV28 to TRBJ2-1, with TRBD2 matching over 9 bases. Trimming took 5 bases from V and 10 from J; bases not matched to a gene: 3. In germline, CDR1 is MDHEN, CDR2 SYDVKM. The CDR3 length is 12 residues.

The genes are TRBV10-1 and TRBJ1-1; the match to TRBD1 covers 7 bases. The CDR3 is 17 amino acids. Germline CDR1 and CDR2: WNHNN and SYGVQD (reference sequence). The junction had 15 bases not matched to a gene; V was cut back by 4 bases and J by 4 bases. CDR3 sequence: CASSGDSRGTLGTEAFF. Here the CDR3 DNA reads TGCGCCAGCAGTGGAGACTCCAGGGGGACCCTGGGCACTGAAGCTTTCTTT.

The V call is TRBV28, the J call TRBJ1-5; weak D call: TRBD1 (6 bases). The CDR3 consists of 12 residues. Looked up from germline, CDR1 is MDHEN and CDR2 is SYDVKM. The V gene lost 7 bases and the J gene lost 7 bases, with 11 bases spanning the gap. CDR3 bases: TGTGCCAGCACCGACAGGTTGCAGCCCCAGCATTTT. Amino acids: CASTDRLQPQHF.

CDR3 protein: CAWETGQDYGYTF. The CDR3 coding sequence is TGTGCCTGGGAGACAGGTCAGGACTATGGCTACACCTTC. The V call is TRBV30, the J call TRBJ1-2; the D gene is possibly TRBD1 (6 bases). This CDR3 has 13 residues. Germline CDR1 reads GTSNPN; CDR2 reads SVGIG (reference sequence). V lost 5 bases, J lost 3 bases, and 13 bases lay in between.

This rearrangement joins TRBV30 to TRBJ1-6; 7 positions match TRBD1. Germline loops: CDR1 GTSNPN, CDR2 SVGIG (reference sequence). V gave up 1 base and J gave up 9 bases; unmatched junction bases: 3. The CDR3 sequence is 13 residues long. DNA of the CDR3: TGTGCCTGGAGTGGGGGGGACAGTTCACCCCTCCACTTT. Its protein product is CAWSGGDSSPLHF.

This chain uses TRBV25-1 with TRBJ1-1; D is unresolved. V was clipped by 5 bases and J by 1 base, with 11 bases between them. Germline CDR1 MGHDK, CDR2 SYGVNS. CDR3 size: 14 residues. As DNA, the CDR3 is TGTGCCAGCAGTTATGACATTTCGAACACTGAAGCTTTCTTT. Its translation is CASSYDISNTEAFF. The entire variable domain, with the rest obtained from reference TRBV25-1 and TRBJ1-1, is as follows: EADIYQTPRYLVIGTGKKITLECSQTMGHDKMYWYQQDPGMELHLIHYSYGVNSTEKGDLSSESTVSRIRTEHFPLTLESARPSHTSQYLCASSYDISNTEAFFGQGTRLTVV.

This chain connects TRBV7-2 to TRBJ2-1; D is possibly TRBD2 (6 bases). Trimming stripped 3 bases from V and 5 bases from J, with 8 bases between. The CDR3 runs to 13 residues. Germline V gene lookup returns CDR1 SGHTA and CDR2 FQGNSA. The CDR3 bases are TGTGCCAGCAGCTTCGGGGGAAACAATGAGCAGTTCTTC. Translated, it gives CASSFGGNNEQFF. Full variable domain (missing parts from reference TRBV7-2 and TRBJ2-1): GAGVSQSPSNKVTEKGKDVELRCDPISGHTALYWYRQSLGQGLEFLIYFQGNSAPDKSGLPSDRFSAERTGGSVSTLTIQRTQQEDSAVYLCASSFGGNNEQFFGPGTRLTVL.

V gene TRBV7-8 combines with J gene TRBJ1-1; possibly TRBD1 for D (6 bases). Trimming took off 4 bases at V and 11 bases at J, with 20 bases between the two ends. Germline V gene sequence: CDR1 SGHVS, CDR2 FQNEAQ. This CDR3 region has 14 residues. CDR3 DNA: TGTGCCAGCAGCTCCGACACAGGGTTCGAAATGGCTTTCTTT. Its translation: CASSSDTGFEMAFF.

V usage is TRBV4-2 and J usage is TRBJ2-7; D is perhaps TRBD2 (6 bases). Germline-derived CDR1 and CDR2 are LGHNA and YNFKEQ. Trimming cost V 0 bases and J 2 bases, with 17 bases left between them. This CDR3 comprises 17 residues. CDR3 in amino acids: CASSQDGGRDLPYEQYF. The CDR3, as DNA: TGTGCCAGCAGCCAAGACGGGGGACGAGACCTTCCCTACGAGCAGTACTTC.

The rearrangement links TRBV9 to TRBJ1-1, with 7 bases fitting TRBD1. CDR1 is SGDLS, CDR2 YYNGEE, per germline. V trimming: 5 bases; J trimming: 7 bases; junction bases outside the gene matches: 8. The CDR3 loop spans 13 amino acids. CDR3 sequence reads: CASSPLRDSEAFF. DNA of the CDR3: TGTGCCAGCAGTCCCCTTCGGGACAGTGAAGCTTTCTTT.

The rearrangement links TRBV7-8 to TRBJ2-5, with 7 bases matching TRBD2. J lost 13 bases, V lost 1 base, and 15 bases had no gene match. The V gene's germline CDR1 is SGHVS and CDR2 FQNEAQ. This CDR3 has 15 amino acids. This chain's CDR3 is CASSLEASGHRAWYF. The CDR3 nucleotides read TGTGCCAGCAGCTTAGAGGCTAGCGGCCACCGAGCCTGGTACTTC. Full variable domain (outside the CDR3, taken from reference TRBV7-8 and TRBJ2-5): GAGVSQSPRYKVAKRGQDVALRCDPISGHVSLFWYQQALGQGPEFLTYFQNEAQLDKSGLPSDRFFAERPEGSVSTLKIQRTQQEDSAVYLCASSLEASGHRAWYFGPGTRLLVL.